Presented here are 14 T cell receptor beta chains from one specimen sequenced in a study of brain T cells in children with intractable seizures. Libraries were prepared by immunoSEQ multiplex PCR; TCRdb keeps only in-frame clonotypes and omits some of them. The sample yields about 340,000 clones, about 93% seen once. Time point here: blood from clinic visit 5 months post-surgery; TSC patient then seizure free. Sequencing was performed on peripheral blood, taken more than 4 months after surgery. The source of these receptors is a boy under two years old with tuberous sclerosis and intractable seizures.

The rearrangement joins TRBV19 to TRBJ1-1; 8 nucleotides align to TRBD1. The CDR3 runs to 15 residues. V shed 4 bases and J 1 base; nucleotides not matched to a gene: 5. Germline lookup yields CDR1 LNHDA and CDR2 SQIVND (reference sequence). The CDR3 DNA sequence: TGTGCCAGTAGTAACCTCGACAGGGGGAACACTGAAGCTTTCTTT. Translating gives CASSNLDRGNTEAFF.

The chain carries TRBV10-3 and TRBJ2-7, with 7 bases aligning to TRBD2. The length of the CDR3 is 11 residues. Germline CDR1 reads ENHRY; CDR2 reads SYGVKD. After removal of 7 bases from V and 7 bases from J, the junction contained 4 bases not matched to a gene. The CDR3 DNA reads TGTGCCATCAAAGCGGGACGGGAGCAGTACTTC. It translates to CAIKAGREQYF.

In its sample, this clone was seen a few times. V is TRBV27 and J is TRBJ2-3; TRBD2 is a possible D gene (5 bases). The CDR3 covers 14 residues. Germline CDR1 reads MNHEY; CDR2 reads SMNVEV (reference sequence). Trimming removed 8 bases at V and 2 bases at J, with 14 bases between. The CDR3 region has the DNA TGTGCCAGCGGACTGGGGTCCTTCACAGATACGCAGTATTTT. This gives the protein CASGLGSFTDTQYF.

V and J are TRBV29-1 and TRBJ1-1; no clear D gene. The germline V and J ends were trimmed by 3 bases and 3 bases, with 5 bases remaining between them. CDR1 SQVTM and CDR2 ANQGSEA come from the germline V gene. The CDR3 has 11 residues. The CDR3 is CSVEGYTEAFF. The CDR3 region has the DNA TGCAGCGTTGAGGGTTACACTGAAGCTTTCTTT.

In this sample, this clone turned up once. The gene calls are TRBV6-5 and TRBJ1-2, with D possibly matching TRBD1 (6 bases). CDR1 is MNHEY and CDR2 is SVGAGI in the germline V gene. V lost 6 bases to trimming and J lost 4 bases, with 15 bases between them. This CDR3 has 14 amino acids. Written as DNA, the CDR3 is TGTGCCAGCAGAGGGGGTTTATATGGCTATGGCTACACCTTC. It encodes CASRGGLYGYGYTF.

The chain employs TRBV2 and TRBJ1-5, with a weak D call TRBD1 (6 bases). The CDR3 is 15 amino acids. Germline lookup yields CDR1 SNHLY and CDR2 FYNNEI. V lost 6 bases to trimming and J lost 7 bases, with 19 bases between them. The CDR3 DNA reads TGTGCCAGCAGCCGAGAACAGGGCAACGGGCAGCCCCAGCATTTT. As protein: CASSREQGNGQPQHF.

The chain carries TRBV28 and TRBJ2-6, with TRBD1 matching 10 bases. Trimming removed 6 bases from V and 8 bases from J; junction bases left unmatched: 7. CDR3 length: 15 residues. CDR1 and CDR2 from the germline V gene are MDHEN and SYDVKM. Here the CDR3 reads CASRPDRGRSNVLTF. In nucleotides, the CDR3 is TGTGCCAGCAGACCCGACAGGGGGCGGTCCAACGTCCTGACTTTC. Full variable domain (missing parts from reference TRBV28 and TRBJ2-6): DVKVTQSSRYLVKRTGEKVFLECVQDMDHENMFWYRQDPGLGLRLIYFSYDVKMKEKGDIPEGYSVSREKKERFSLILESASTNQTSMYLCASRPDRGRSNVLTFGAGSRLTVL.

The chain is built from TRBV29-1 and TRBJ2-4, with D possibly TRBD2 on 6 matching bases. Germline values: CDR1 SQVTM, CDR2 ANQGSEA. Trimming took 5 bases from V and 6 from J, leaving 14 bases between them. The length of the CDR3 is 13 residues. DNA for the CDR3: TGCAGCGTTTCGACTAGTTCGGGAAACATTCAGTACTTC. Translated, it gives CSVSTSSGNIQYF.

The chain links TRBV3-1 (or the pseudogene TRBV3-2) to TRBJ1-1; no clear D. Trimming shortened V by 4 bases and J by 6 bases, and 15 bases separated the two germline ends. Germline V gene data show CDR1 as LGHDT and CDR2 as YNNKEL (reference sequence). This CDR3 region has 14 residues. The CDR3, as DNA: TGTGCCAGCAGCCCGAGGGCCCAGAGTGCTGAAGCTTTCTTT. Translated, it gives CASSPRAQSAEAFF.

This clone was detected only a few times. V gene TRBV14 combines with J gene TRBJ2-7; D is unresolved. The ends were cut back, 0 bases at V and 6 bases at J, with 15 bases in the middle. Germline V gene lookup returns CDR1 SGHDN and CDR2 FVKESK. The CDR3 runs 15 residues. CDR3 region: CASSQDLRPPVEQYF. CDR3 nucleotide sequence: TGTGCCAGCAGCCAAGACTTGCGCCCTCCCGTCGAGCAGTACTTC.

The chain links TRBV29-1 to TRBJ2-1; TRBD2 matches at 8 bases. Per germline, CDR1 SQVTM and CDR2 ANQGSEA. Trimming at V came to 2 bases and at J to 7 bases, leaving 10 bases not matched to a gene. The length of the CDR3 is 15 residues. DNA for the CDR3: TGCAGCGTTGAAACGGGACTAGGTATTATAAATGAGCAGTTCTTC. Protein product: CSVETGLGIINEQFF.

The rearrangement uses TRBV6-5 and TRBJ1-2; D gene ambiguous. The germline V and J ends were trimmed by 6 bases and 7 bases, with 18 bases remaining between them. The CDR3 has 14 residues. Germline lookup yields CDR1 MNHEY and CDR2 SVGAGI. CDR3 DNA: TGTGCCAGCAGACATCCCCCAGGACTACTTGGCTACACCTTC. It translates to CASRHPPGLLGYTF.

This clone was observed a handful of times. This chain's CDR3 is CASSWDYGYTF. In DNA form, the CDR3 reads TGTGCCAGCAGTTGGGACTATGGCTACACCTTC. The rearrangement links TRBV7-9 to TRBJ1-2; D is undetermined. Per the germline V gene, CDR1 is SEHNR and CDR2 is FQNEAQ (reference sequence). This CDR3 has 11 amino acids. Trimming cost V 6 bases and J 3 bases, with 5 bases left between them. The full variable domain, with the rest looked up from reference TRBV7-9 and TRBJ1-2, is DTGVSQNPRHKITKRGQNVTFRCDPISEHNRLYWYRQTLGQGPEFLTYFQNEAQLEKSRLLSDRFSAERPKGSFSTLEIQRTEQGDSAMYLCASSWDYGYTFGSGTRLTVV.

This chain connects TRBV21-1 to TRBJ2-7; the table names TRBD2, a call not compared with the DNA. TRBV21-1 is designated a pseudogene. The CDR3 has 21 residues. CDR3 nucleotide sequence: TGTGCCAGCAGCGAATCACGCCGTAGGGGGACTAGCGGGCCCCCCTCCTACGAGCAGTACTTC. As protein: CASSESRRRGTSGPPSYEQYF.